This T cell receptor (beta chain) appears in the sequencing data of a study of HIV-infected patients and healthy controls. Whole-study results and caveats: Compared with healthy controls, HIV-infected patients showed less CDR3 sharing between individuals. Apparent post-therapy Gini recovery among HIV-infected patients was not reproduced with size-matched repertoires. MAIT alpha-chain CDR3s were frequent in healthy controls, depleted in HIV+.

CDR1 and CDR2 from the germline V gene are LGHNA and YNFKEQ. The CDR3 consists of 15 residues. Between the trimmed V and J ends, which lost 3 bases and 0 bases, there was a span of 12 bases. cDNA was made from 400 to 500 ng RNA using alpha and beta constant primers. Alpha and beta chain libraries were made separately by chain-specific third strand synthesis with multiplexing indices. TCRdb recomputed calls from the 5' RACE reads with MiXCR, one row per CDR3 protein. The repertoire has over 8,000 distinct CDR3 sequences, around 9.3% of them found once; the top ten carry over 15%. All unsorted peripheral T cells were captured because whole blood was used without fractionation. This clonotype has ten or more counts. Its antigen is not known.

This chain connects TRBV4-2 to TRBJ2-7; D unclear. The sample was blood, taken before antiretroviral therapy. This clonotype originated in an adult with HIV infection. CDR3 residues: CASSHPTSSSYEQYF. CDR3 sequence (DNA): TGTGCCAGCAGCCACCCGACATCGAGCTCCTACGAGCAGTACTTC.